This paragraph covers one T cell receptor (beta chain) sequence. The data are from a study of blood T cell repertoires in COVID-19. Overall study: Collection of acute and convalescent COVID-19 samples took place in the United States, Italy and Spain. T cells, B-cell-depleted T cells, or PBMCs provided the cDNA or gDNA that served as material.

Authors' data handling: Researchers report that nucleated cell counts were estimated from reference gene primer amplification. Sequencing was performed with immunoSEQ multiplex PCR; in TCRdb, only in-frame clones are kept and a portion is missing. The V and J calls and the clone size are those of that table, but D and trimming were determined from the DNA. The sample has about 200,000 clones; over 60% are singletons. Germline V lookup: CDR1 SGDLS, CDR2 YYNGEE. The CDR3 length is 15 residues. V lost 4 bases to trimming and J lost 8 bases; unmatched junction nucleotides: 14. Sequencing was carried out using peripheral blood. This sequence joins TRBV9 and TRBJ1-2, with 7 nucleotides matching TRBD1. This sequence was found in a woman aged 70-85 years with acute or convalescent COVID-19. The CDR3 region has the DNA TGTGCCAGCAGCCTACCCCCGGGCAGGGGGTACGGCTACACCTTC. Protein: CASSLPPGRGYGYTF.